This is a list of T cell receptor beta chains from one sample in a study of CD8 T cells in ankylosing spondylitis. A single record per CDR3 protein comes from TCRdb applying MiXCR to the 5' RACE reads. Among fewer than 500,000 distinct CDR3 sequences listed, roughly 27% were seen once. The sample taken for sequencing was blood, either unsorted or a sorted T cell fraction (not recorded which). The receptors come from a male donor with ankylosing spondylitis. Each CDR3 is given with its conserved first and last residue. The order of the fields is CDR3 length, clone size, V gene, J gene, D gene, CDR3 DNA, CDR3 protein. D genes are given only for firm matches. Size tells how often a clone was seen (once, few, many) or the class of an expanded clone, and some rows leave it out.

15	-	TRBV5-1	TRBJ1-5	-	TGCGCCAGCAGCTTGGGAGGGTTGGGCAATCAGCCCCAGCATTTT	CASSLGGLGNQPQHF
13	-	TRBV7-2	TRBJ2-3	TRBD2	TGTGCCAGCAGAGCGGGAGGGACAGATACGCAGTATTTT	CASRAGGTDTQYF
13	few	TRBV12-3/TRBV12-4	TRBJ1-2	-	TGTGCCAGCAGTTTCCGAATCCTTTTGGGGTACACCTTC	CASSFRILLGYTF
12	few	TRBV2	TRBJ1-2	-	TGTGCCAGCAGGGGCCTGAACTATGGCTACACCTTC	CASRGLNYGYTF
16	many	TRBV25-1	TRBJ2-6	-	TGTGCCAGCAGTGAATATGGCAGCCCCGGGGCCAACGTCCTGACTTTC	CASSEYGSPGANVLTF
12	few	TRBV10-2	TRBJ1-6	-	TGCGCCAGCAGTGACCTCGACTCACCCCTCCACTTT	CASSDLDSPLHF
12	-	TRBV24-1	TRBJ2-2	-	TGTGCCACCGGACAAGGGATCGGGGAGCTGTTTTTT	CATGQGIGELFF
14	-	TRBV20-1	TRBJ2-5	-	TGCAGTGCCCACACGGTACAGGGGAGGGAGACCCAGTACTTC	CSAHTVQGRETQYF
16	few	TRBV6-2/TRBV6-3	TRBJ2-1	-	TGTGCCAGCACCTACCCCACTCAAACATCCTACAATGAGCAGTTCTTC	CASTYPTQTSYNEQFF
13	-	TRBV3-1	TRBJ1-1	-	TGTGCCAGCAGCCAAGGGACGACCACTGAAGCTTTCTTT	CASSQGTTTEAFF
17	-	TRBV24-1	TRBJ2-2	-	TGTGCCACCAGTGATCATCCCCCACAGGATAACACCGGGGAGCTGTTTTTT	CATSDHPPQDNTGELFF
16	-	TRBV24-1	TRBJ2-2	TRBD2	TGTGCCACCAGTGATTTCAGGCTAGCGGGCACCGGGGAGCTGTTTTTT	CATSDFRLAGTGELFF
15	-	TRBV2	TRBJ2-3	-	TGTGCCAGCAGTGAGTTGCAGGGGTGGACAGATACGCAGTATTTT	CASSELQGWTDTQYF
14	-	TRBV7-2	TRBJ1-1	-	TGTGCCAGCAGCCGAAAACCCGGAGACACTGAAGCTTTCTTT	CASSRKPGDTEAFF
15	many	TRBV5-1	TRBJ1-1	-	TGCGCCAGCAGCTTGGCCTTGGAACCCAACACTGAAGCTTTCTTT	CASSLALEPNTEAFF